This entry lists 26 T cell receptor beta chains sequenced from one sample in a study of control samples from healthy donors and cancer patients. Assay: immunoSEQ multiplex PCR; the TCRdb copy retains only in-frame clones and omits some. Seen here are 120,000 or so clones, 85% to 95% observed once, and the top ten hold roughly 0.54%. Sequenced: PBMCs. These receptors all come from an older man with head and neck cancer.

The rearrangement joins TRBV5-5 to TRBJ2-1; D is perhaps TRBD1 or TRBD2 (5 bases each). The CDR3 totals 16 residues. From germline, CDR1 is SGHKS and CDR2 YYEKEE (reference sequence). V lost 2 bases and J lost 2, with 14 bases in between. The CDR3 bases are TGTGCCAGCAGCTTCCACCGGGACCATGCCTACAATGAGCAGTTCTTC. Encoded protein: CASSFHRDHAYNEQFF.

V usage is TRBV14 and J usage is TRBJ1-2, with D unresolved. The CDR3 is 14 residues long. V lost 5 bases and J 3 bases, leaving 13 bases between the germline ends. The germline CDR1 and CDR2 sequences are SGHDN and FVKESK. CDR3 DNA: TGTGCCAGCAGCAAGAACCTGGCCCACTATGGCTACACCTTC. The encoded protein is CASSKNLAHYGYTF.

The chain combines TRBV5-1 with TRBJ1-1; D is uncertain. This CDR3 has 15 amino acids. CDR1 is SGHRS, CDR2 YFSETQ, per germline. The V gene lost 0 bases and the J gene lost 1 base, with 10 bases spanning the gap. The CDR3 loop is CASSLESRGNTEAFF. The CDR3, as DNA: TGCGCCAGCAGCTTGGAATCCCGGGGGAACACTGAAGCTTTCTTT.

DNA of the CDR3: TGTGCCAGCAGCACTATCGGAGAGGGGTATCCCGAGCAGTACTTC. It is translated as CASSTIGEGYPEQYF. The rearrangement links TRBV21-1 to TRBJ2-7. TRBV21-1 is listed as a pseudogene. The CDR3 covers 15 residues.

As to this clone: The same CDR3 can be traced to other DNA sequences in this sample. This chain connects TRBV4-3 to TRBJ1-4; 7 bases line up with TRBD1. Germline V gene data show CDR1 as LGHNA and CDR2 as YSLEER. The V segment lost 1 base and the J segment 5 bases; nucleotides outside the gene matches: 4. The CDR3 has 15 residues. CDR3 bases: TGCGCCAGCAGCCAAGGAGGCAGGGGGAATGAAAAACTGTTTTTT. Translating it yields CASSQGGRGNEKLFF.

The chain combines TRBV2 with TRBJ1-5, with TRBD1 as a possible D gene (5 bases). Germline assignment: CDR1 SNHLY and CDR2 FYNNEI. Deletions cut 6 bases from V and 0 bases from J, with 12 bases between. This CDR3 comprises 15 residues. Here the CDR3 reads CASRAGIYSNQPQHF. CDR3 DNA: TGTGCCAGCAGGGCAGGGATATATAGCAATCAGCCCCAGCATTTT.

This chain uses TRBV10-3 with TRBJ2-5; 9 positions agree with TRBD1. CDR1 is ENHRY, CDR2 SYGVKD, per germline. The V and J ends lost 10 bases and 5 bases, in that order; junction bases with no gene match: 23. CDR3 length: 18 residues. In nucleotides, the CDR3 is TGTGCCACCCAACGCCACACCGGGACAGGGACTCCTGGGGAGACCCAGTACTTC. Protein product: CATQRHTGTGTPGETQYF.

The chain couples TRBV5-4 to TRBJ1-2; 9 bases are a match to TRBD1. Germline lookup yields CDR1 SGHNT and CDR2 YYREEE (reference sequence). With 0 bases clipped from V and 6 bases from J, the junction kept 0 bases outside the gene matches. The CDR3 runs 13 residues. The chain's CDR3 is CASSLGTGDGYTF. For the CDR3, the DNA is TGTGCCAGCAGCTTGGGGACAGGGGATGGCTACACCTTC.

The genes are TRBV11-2 and TRBJ2-3; 8 bases agree with TRBD2. CDR3 size: 18 residues. J lost 2 bases, V lost 5 bases, and 15 bases had no gene match. Germline-derived CDR1 and CDR2 are SGHAT and FQNNGV. This chain's CDR3 is CASSLRGAGGPFTDTQYF. In nucleotides, the CDR3 is TGTGCCAGCAGCCTACGTGGCGCGGGGGGACCTTTCACAGATACGCAGTATTTT.

The rearrangement links TRBV6-1 to TRBJ1-5; D not resolved. CDR1 and CDR2 (germline): MNHNS, SASEGT. V gave up 3 bases and J gave up 8 bases, with 8 bases separating them. The CDR3 is 12 amino acids. CDR3 protein: CASSDRIEPQHF. The CDR3 coding sequence is TGTGCCAGCAGTGACCGTATTGAGCCCCAGCATTTT.

A single count supports this clone. The chain employs TRBV3-1 (or the pseudogene TRBV3-2) and TRBJ2-5, with TRBD2 identical over 15 bases. This CDR3 comprises 19 residues. The germline V gene has CDR1 LGHDT and CDR2 YNNKEL (reference sequence). After removal of 1 base from V and 5 bases from J, the junction contained 11 bases not matched to a gene. The CDR3 DNA reads as TGTGCCAGCAGCCAAGTCCCCTTTGGACTAGCGGGGGGGAAGGAGACCCAGTACTTC. Its translation: CASSQVPFGLAGGKETQYF.

The rearrangement joins TRBV9 to TRBJ1-2, with TRBD1 as a possible D gene (6 bases). With 1 base removed from V and 7 bases from J, the gap between germline ends came to 17 bases. Germline values: CDR1 SGDLS, CDR2 YYNGEE. The CDR3 is 15 residues long. The CDR3 region has the DNA TGTGCCAGCAGCGTACAGGGTGTGGGGGCTGGTGGCTACACCTTC. Translating it yields CASSVQGVGAGGYTF.

The sample holds one count of this clone. This chain connects TRBV30 to TRBJ1-5; weak D call: TRBD1 (6 bases). Germline CDR1 and CDR2: GTSNPN and SVGIG (reference sequence). The CDR3 totals 13 residues. V lost 0 bases, J lost 6 bases, and 9 bases lay in between. CDR3 nucleotide sequence: TGTGCCTGGAGTGTCGGGGGGCTTCAGCCCCAGCATTTT. Translated: CAWSVGGLQPQHF. Variable domain in full (rest from reference TRBV30 and TRBJ1-5): SQTIHQWPATLVQPVGSPLSLECTVEGTSNPNLYWYRQAAGRGLQLLFYSVGIGQISSEVPQNLSASRPQDRQFILSSKKLLLSDSGFYLCAWSVGGLQPQHFGDGTRLSIL.

The V call is TRBV27, the J call TRBJ1-1; D may be TRBD1 (6 bases). The V end lost 5 bases, the J end lost 11 bases, and 15 bases lay between the germline ends. Germline V gives CDR1 MNHEY, CDR2 SMNVEV (reference sequence). The length of the CDR3 is 12 residues. DNA for the CDR3: TGTGCCAGCAGTCGACGCGGGGGCGAGGCTTTCTTT. Translation gives CASSRRGGEAFF.

The CDR3 loop reads CASSPTRKAEAFF. In DNA form, the CDR3 reads TGTGCCAGCAGCCCGACACGGAAGGCTGAAGCTTTCTTT. The rearrangement links TRBV14 to TRBJ1-1; unclear D gene. V dropped 4 bases and J dropped 6 bases, with 12 bases sitting between them. This CDR3 contains 13 residues. Germline V lookup: CDR1 SGHDN, CDR2 FVKESK.

This sequence joins TRBV21-1 and TRBJ1-1; the DNA was not used to check the table's D call, TRBD1. TRBV21-1 has pseudogene status. The length of the CDR3 is 11 residues. The CDR3 DNA reads TGTGCCAGCCCCAGGTGCACTGAAGCTTTCTTT. Its protein product is CASPRCTEAFF.

V gene TRBV19 combines with J gene TRBJ2-3; 9 positions agree with TRBD1. J was trimmed by 1 base and V by 2 bases; bases with no gene match: 4. Germline lookup yields CDR1 LNHDA and CDR2 SQIVND (reference sequence). The CDR3 has 16 residues. The CDR3 bases are TGTGCCAGTAGTATAACAGGGGGCTGGGGCACAGATACGCAGTATTTT. Amino acid sequence: CASSITGGWGTDTQYF.

Comment on this clone: Other DNA sequences in this specimen translate into the identical CDR3. CDR3 in amino acids: CASSYYYEQYF. The CDR3 DNA is TGTGCCAGCAGTTATTACTACGAGCAGTACTTC. This sequence joins TRBV6-2 or TRBV6-3 and TRBJ2-7; D ambiguous. The germline V gene encodes CDR1 MNHEY and CDR2 SVGEGT. Trimming stripped 3 bases from V and 3 bases from J, with 3 bases between. CDR3 length equals 11 residues.

The chain employs TRBV5-1 and TRBJ2-6; a possible D gene is TRBD1 (6 bases). V lost 0 bases, J lost 4 bases, and 11 bases lay in between. The CDR3 loop spans 16 amino acids. CDR1 and CDR2 from the germline V gene are SGHRS and YFSETQ. The CDR3 nucleotides are TGCGCCAGCAGCTTGGCCCCAGGGGCCGGGGCCAACGTCCTGACTTTC. As protein: CASSLAPGAGANVLTF. The whole variable domain, remainder taken from reference TRBV5-1 and TRBJ2-6, is KAGVTQTPRYLIKTRGQQVTLSCSPISGHRSVSWYQQTPGQGLQFLFEYFSETQRNKGNFPGRFSGRQFSNSRSEMNVSTLELGDSALYLCASSLAPGAGANVLTFGAGSRLTVL.

The J gene is TRBJ1-4, the V gene TRBV2, with D unclear. The CDR3 contains 11 residues. Germline V lookup: CDR1 SNHLY, CDR2 FYNNEI. Trimming took off 7 bases at V and 4 bases at J, with 4 bases between the two ends. Here the CDR3 reads CASKGNEKLFF. CDR3 nucleotides: TGTGCCAGCAAGGGTAATGAAAAACTGTTTTTT.

This clone has just one count. CDR3: CAIRTGDGYTF. In nucleotides, the CDR3 is TGTGCCATCCGGACCGGGGACGGCTACACCTTC. The chain recombines TRBV2 with TRBJ1-2; the D gene is possibly TRBD1 (5 bases). V lost 10 bases and J 8 bases, leaving 14 bases between the germline ends. Germline assignment: CDR1 SNHLY and CDR2 FYNNEI. There are 11 residues in the CDR3. Supplemented by reference TRBV2 and TRBJ1-2, the full variable domain reads EPEVTQTPSHQVTQMGQEVILRCVPISNHLYFYWYRQILGQKVEFLVSFYNNEISEKSEIFDDQFSVERPDGSNFTLKIRSTKLEDSAMYFCAIRTGDGYTFGSGTRLTVV.

The table lists this clone with a count of one. This chain joins TRBV12-3 or TRBV12-4 and TRBJ2-7; D uncertain. The ends were cut back, 5 bases at V and 6 bases at J, with 8 bases in the middle. CDR3 length equals 11 residues. In nucleotides, the CDR3 is TGTGCCAGCAGTCCACATACCGAGCAGTACTTC. Its translation: CASSPHTEQYF.

This rearrangement joins TRBV24-1 to TRBJ2-5, with no clear D. This CDR3 comprises 12 residues. Looked up from germline, CDR1 is KGHDR and CDR2 is SFDVKD. V shed 1 base and J shed 5 bases, with 4 bases lying between them. The CDR3 DNA is TGTGCCACCAGTGATTTAGAGGAGACCCAGTACTTC. This translates into CATSDLEETQYF.

The chain is built from TRBV5-1 and TRBJ2-1; D is uncertain. This CDR3 has 15 residues. CDR1 is SGHRS and CDR2 is YFSETQ in the germline V gene. Trimming stripped 0 bases from V and 5 bases from J, with 12 bases between. CDR3 DNA: TGCGCCAGCAGCTTGGCCCCTAGGGCCCACAATGAGCAGTTCTTC. Translating it yields CASSLAPRAHNEQFF.

The rearrangement joins TRBV12-5 to TRBJ1-2; the match to TRBD1 covers 7 bases. V lost 3 bases to trimming and J lost 4 bases; unmatched junction nucleotides: 2. The CDR3 totals 13 residues. Germline-derived CDR1 and CDR2 are LGHNT and FRNRAP. The chain's CDR3 is CASGFGTAYGYTF. In nucleotides, the CDR3 is TGTGCTAGTGGTTTCGGGACAGCCTATGGCTACACCTTC.

The J gene is TRBJ2-2, the V gene TRBV29-1; no firm D call. The CDR3 is made up of 14 amino acids. Germline V gene sequence: CDR1 SQVTM, CDR2 ANQGSEA. V was shortened by 4 bases and J by 3 bases, with 12 bases between the two germline ends. The CDR3 coding sequence is TGCAGCGTTGGCCGGGCAGATTACACCGGGGAGCTGTTTTTT. Its translation: CSVGRADYTGELFF.